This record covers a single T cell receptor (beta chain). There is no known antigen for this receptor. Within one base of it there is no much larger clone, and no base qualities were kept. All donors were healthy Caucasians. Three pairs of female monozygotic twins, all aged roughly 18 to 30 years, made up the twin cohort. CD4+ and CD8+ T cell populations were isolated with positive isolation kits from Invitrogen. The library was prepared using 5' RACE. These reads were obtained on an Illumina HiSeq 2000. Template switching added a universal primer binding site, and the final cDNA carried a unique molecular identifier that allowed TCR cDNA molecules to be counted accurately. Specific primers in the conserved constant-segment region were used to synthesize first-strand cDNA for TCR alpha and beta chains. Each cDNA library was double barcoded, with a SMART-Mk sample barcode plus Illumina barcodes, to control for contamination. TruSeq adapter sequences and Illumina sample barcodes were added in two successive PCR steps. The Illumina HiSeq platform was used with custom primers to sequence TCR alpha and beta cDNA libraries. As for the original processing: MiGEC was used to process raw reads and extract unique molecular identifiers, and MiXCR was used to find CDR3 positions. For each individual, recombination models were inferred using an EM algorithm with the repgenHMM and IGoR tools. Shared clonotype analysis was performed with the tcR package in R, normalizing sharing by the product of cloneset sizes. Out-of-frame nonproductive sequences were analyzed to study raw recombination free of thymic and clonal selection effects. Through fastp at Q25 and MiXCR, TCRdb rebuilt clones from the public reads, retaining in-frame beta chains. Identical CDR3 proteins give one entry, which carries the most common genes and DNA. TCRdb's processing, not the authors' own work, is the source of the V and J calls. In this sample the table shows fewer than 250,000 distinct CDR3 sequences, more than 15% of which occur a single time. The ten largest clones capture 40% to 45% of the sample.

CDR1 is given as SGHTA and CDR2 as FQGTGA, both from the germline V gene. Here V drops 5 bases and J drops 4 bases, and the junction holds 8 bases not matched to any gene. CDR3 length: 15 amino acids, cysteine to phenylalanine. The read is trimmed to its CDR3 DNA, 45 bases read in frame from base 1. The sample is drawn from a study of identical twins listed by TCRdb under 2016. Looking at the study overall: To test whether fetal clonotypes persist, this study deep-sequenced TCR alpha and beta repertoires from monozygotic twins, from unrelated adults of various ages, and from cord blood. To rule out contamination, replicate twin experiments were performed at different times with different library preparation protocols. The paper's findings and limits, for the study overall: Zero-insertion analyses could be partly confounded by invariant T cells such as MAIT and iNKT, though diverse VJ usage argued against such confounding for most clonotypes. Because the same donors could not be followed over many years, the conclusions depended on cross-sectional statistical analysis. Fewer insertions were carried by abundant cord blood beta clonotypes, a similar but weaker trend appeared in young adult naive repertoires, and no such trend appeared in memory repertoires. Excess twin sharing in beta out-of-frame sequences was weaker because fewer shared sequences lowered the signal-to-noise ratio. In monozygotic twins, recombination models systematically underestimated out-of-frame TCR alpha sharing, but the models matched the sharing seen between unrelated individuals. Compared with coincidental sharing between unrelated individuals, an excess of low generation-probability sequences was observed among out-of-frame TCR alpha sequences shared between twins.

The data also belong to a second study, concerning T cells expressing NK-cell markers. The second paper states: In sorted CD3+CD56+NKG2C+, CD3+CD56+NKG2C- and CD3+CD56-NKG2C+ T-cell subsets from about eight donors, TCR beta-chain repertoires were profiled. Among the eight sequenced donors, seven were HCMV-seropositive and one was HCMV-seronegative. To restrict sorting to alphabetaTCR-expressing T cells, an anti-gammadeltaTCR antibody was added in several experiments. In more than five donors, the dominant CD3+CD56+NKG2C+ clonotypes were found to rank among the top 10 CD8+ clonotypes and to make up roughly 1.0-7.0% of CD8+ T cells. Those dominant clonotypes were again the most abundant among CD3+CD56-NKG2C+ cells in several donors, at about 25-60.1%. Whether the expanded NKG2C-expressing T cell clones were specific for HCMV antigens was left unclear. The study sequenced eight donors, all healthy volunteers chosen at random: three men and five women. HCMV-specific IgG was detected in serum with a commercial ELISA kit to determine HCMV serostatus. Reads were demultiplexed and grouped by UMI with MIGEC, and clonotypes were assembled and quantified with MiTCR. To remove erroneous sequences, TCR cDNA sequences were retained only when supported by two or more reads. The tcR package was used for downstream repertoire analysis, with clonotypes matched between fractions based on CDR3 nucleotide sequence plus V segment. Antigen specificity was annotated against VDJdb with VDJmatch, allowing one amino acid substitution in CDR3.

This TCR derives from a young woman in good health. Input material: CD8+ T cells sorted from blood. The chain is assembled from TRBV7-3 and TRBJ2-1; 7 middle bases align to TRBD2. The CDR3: CASSPLGGGYNEQFF. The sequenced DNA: TGTGCCAGCAGCCCCCTTGGCGGGGGTTACAATGAGCAGTTCTTC.